Below, one T cell receptor (beta chain) is given with its context. The target antigen is unknown. The germline CDR1 and CDR2 sequences are MNHEY and SVGAGI. V lost 5 bases and J lost 5, with 7 bases in between. The CDR3 has 11 residues. The entry originates in a study of blood T cell dynamics during melanoma immunotherapy. Background on the study: First-line therapy was either pembrolizumab or nivolumab with ipilimumab for metastatic melanoma. Findings of the study overall: Whether repertoire-driving clones were melanoma-specific could not be determined.

Time point given: week 3, after first cycle of checkpoint inhibitor. Measured with immunoSEQ multiplex PCR; TCRdb has only the in-frame clones, and not every one. The table has 9,000 to 13,000 clones, approximately 80% seen once. The source material was blood, sampled from a patient treated with checkpoint blockade. The TCR originated in a human donor with melanoma. This chain uses TRBV6-5 with TRBJ2-7; D unresolved. The CDR3 loop is CASSPRNEQYF. In nucleotides, the CDR3 is TGTGCCAGCAGTCCCCGTAACGAGCAGTACTTC.